This TCR beta chain is drawn from a study of T cells in Graves' hyperthyroidism and ophthalmopathy. This clonotype was recorded a few times. Its antigen is as yet unknown. Overall study findings and caveats: Most expanded thyroid clonotypes above 0.001 also appeared in blood.

Amplification of TCR beta CDR3 regions used RNA as the template. TCR CDR3 regions were first amplified by RT-PCR with HTBI primers. Via MiXCR, TCRdb re-called the multiplex PCR reads, giving one row per CDR3 protein. The sample yields approximately 610,000 distinct CDR3 sequences, 16% seen once. Patients were excluded because of uncontrolled infection, other autoimmune disease, pregnancy or lactation. The germline CDR1 and CDR2 sequences are SEHNR and FQNEAQ (reference sequence). The CDR3 spans 18 residues. V shed 5 bases, J shed 0 bases, and the junction held 4 bases outside the gene matches. The chain has TRBV7-9 and TRBJ2-6; TRBD2 matches 13 bases. This clonotype was sampled from a woman aged 18-29 years with Graves' hyperthyroidism. Material: blood. The CDR3 DNA is TGTGCCAGCAGCCGACTAGCGGGGGGTTTCTCTGGGGCCAACGTCCTGACTTTC. This encodes CASSRLAGGFSGANVLTF.